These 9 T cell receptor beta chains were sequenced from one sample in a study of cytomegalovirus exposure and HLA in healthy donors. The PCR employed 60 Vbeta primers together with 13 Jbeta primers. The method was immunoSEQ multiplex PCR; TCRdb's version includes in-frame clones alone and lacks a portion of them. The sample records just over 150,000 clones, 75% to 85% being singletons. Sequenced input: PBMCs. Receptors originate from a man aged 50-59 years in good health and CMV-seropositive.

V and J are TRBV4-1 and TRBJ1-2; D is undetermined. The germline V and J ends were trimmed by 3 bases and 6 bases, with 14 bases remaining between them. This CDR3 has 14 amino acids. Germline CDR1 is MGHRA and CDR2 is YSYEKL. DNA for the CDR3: TGCGCCAGCAGCCAGAGGGAAGGGATCGATGGCTACACCTTC. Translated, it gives CASSQREGIDGYTF.

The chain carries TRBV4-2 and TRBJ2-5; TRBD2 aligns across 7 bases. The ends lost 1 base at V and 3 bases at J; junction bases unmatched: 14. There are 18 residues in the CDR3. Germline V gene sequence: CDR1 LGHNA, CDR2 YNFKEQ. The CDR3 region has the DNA TGTGCCAGCAGCCAAGGGGGGAGAGGCGGGGGAGTCGAAGAGACCCAGTACTTC. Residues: CASSQGGRGGGVEETQYF.

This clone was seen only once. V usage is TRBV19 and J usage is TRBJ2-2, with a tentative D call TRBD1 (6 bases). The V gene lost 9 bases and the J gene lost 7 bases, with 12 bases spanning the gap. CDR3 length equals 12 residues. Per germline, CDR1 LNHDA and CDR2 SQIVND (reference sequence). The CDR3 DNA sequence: TGTGCCAGCAGGGGTTGGGTCGGGGAGCTGTTTTTT. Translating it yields CASRGWVGELFF. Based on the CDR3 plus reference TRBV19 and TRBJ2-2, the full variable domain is DGGITQSPKYLFRKEGQNVTLSCEQNLNHDAMYWYRQDPGQGLRLIYYSQIVNDFQKGDIAEGYSVSREKKESFPLTVTSAQKNPTAFYLCASRGWVGELFFGEGSRLTVL.

The chain's CDR3 is CSVGKAGGPRDEQFF. Here the CDR3 DNA reads TGCAGCGTCGGGAAGGCGGGAGGGCCTAGGGATGAGCAGTTCTTC. The chain recombines TRBV29-1 with TRBJ2-1; 9 positions match TRBD2. The trim removed 6 bases at V and 8 bases at J, leaving 14 bases unmatched. This CDR3 comprises 15 residues. Germline V gives CDR1 SQVTM, CDR2 ANQGSEA.

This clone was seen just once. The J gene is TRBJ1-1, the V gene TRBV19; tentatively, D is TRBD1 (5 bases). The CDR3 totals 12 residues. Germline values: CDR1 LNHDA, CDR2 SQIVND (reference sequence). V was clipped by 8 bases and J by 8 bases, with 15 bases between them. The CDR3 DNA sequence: TGTGCCAGTTGGGCCAGCAGGGAAGAAGCTTTCTTT. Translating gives CASWASREEAFF.

CDR3 in DNA: TGTGCCAGCAGCCCCAGCGGGAGGGTGAACACCGGGGAGCTGTTTTTT. Its protein product is CASSPSGRVNTGELFF. The V call is TRBV11-2, the J call TRBJ2-2; 10 bases are a match to TRBD2. Germline lookup yields CDR1 SGHAT and CDR2 FQNNGV. The V segment lost 5 bases and the J segment 1 base; nucleotides outside the gene matches: 4. This CDR3 is built from 16 residues.

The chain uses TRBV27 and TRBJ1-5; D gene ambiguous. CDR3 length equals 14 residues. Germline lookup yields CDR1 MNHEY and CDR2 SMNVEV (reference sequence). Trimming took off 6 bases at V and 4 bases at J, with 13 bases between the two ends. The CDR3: CASSPLVTNQPQHF. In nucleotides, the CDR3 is TGTGCCAGCAGCCCCCTGGTTACTAATCAGCCCCAGCATTTT.

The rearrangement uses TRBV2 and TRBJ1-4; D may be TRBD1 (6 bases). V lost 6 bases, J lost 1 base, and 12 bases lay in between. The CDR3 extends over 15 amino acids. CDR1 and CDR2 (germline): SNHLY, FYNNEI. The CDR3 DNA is TGTGCCAGCAGCAACAGGGACGTAACTAATGAAAAACTGTTTTTT. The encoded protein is CASSNRDVTNEKLFF.

CDR3 bases: TGTGCCAGCAGCTTAGTGGGGGACGGGGGGGACATTCAGTACTTC. This translates into CASSLVGDGGDIQYF. The chain combines TRBV13 with TRBJ2-4; 8 nucleotides agree with TRBD2. Germline V lookup: CDR1 PRHDT, CDR2 FYEKMQ (reference sequence). The J segment lost 8 bases and the V segment lost 1 base, leaving 7 bases of the junction unmatched. The CDR3 contains 15 residues.